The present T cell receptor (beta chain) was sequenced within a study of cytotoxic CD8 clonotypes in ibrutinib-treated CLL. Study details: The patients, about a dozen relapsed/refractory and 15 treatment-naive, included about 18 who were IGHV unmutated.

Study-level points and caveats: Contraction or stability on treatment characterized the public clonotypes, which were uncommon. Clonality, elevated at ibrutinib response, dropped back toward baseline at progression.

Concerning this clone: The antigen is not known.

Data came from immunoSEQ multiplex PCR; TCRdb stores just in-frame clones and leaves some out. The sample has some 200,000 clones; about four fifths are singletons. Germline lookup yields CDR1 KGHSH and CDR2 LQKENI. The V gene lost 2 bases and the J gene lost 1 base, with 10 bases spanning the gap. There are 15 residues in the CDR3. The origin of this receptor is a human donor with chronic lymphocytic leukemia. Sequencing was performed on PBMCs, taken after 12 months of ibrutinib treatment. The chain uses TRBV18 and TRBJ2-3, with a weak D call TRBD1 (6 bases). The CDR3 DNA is TGTGCCAGCTCACCAGAGGACAGCGGCACAGATACGCAGTATTTT. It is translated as CASSPEDSGTDTQYF.